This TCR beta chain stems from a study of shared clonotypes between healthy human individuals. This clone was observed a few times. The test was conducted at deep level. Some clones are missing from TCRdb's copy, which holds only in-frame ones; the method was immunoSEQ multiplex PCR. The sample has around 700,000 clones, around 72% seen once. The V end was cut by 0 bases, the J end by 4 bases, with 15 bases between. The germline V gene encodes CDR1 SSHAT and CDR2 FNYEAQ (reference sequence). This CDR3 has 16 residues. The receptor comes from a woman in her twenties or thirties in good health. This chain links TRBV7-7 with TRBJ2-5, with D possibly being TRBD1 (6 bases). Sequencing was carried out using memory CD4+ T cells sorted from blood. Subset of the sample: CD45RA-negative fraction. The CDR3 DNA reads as TGTGCCAGCAGCTTAGCCGCCGGGGTAGGGGGAGAGACCCAGTACTTC. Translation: CASSLAAGVGGETQYF.